This record concerns one TCR beta chain sequence. The entry originates in a study of blood T cell repertoires in COVID-19. Study-level background: Acute and convalescent COVID-19 samples came from the United States, Italy and Spain. The analysed material was cDNA or gDNA that came from T cells, B-cell-depleted T cells, or PBMCs.

V lost 5 bases and J 3 bases, leaving 11 bases between the germline ends. The CDR3 consists of 13 residues. CDR1 is MNHEY, CDR2 SVGEGT, per germline. In the study's own analysis: Reference gene primers were amplified, and this amplification served to estimate nucleated cell counts. Sequencing was performed with immunoSEQ multiplex PCR; in TCRdb, only in-frame clones are kept and a portion is missing. Clone size and the V and J calls come from that table; the DNA yielded D and trimming. This sample yields 120,000 or so clones, of which around four fifths are seen a single time; around a quarter belongs to the top ten.

Source material: peripheral blood. V usage is TRBV6-2 or TRBV6-3 and J usage is TRBJ2-7; the D gene is possibly TRBD1 (5 bases). This sequence was found in a human donor in a cohort sampled during active COVID-19. CDR3 amino acids: CASSIGAYYEQYF. In nucleotides, the CDR3 is TGTGCCAGCAGTATAGGGGCCTACTACGAGCAGTACTTC.